These T cell receptor beta chains were read from a single sample in a study of blood T cell repertoires in COVID-19. Here immunoSEQ multiplex PCR was the method, and the copy in TCRdb shows in-frame clones only, minus some. The sample consists of 250,000 to 350,000 clones, about 85% of them appearing once. Sequenced sample: peripheral blood. The origin of the receptors is a young man with active or convalescent COVID-19. Both conserved end residues are part of each CDR3. D genes are given only for firm matches. Some rows have no size entry. The others give once, few or many, or a class for an expanded clone.

size: NA; V: TRBV27; J: TRBJ2-7; D: TRBD1; DNA: TGTGCCAGCAGTTCAGGGACAGTTCCTGCCTACGAGCAGTACTTC; CDR3: CASSSGTVPAYEQYF
size: NA; V: TRBV18; J: TRBJ2-3; D: TRBD2; DNA: TGTGCCAGCTCACCACCGTCGCGGGGGGGCACAGATACGCAGTATTTT; CDR3: CASSPPSRGGTDTQYF
size: NA; V: TRBV6-6; J: TRBJ2-7; D: TRBD1; DNA: TGTGCCAGCAGGCCAGACAGGGGGGGGCAGTACTTC; CDR3: CASRPDRGGQYF
size: NA; V: TRBV2; J: TRBJ2-1; D: TRBD2; DNA: TGTGCCAGCAGCAGTTCGCGGGGGGGCTACAATGAGCAGTTCTTC; CDR3: CASSSSRGGYNEQFF
size: NA; V: TRBV19; J: TRBJ1-5; D: NA; DNA: TGTGCCAGTAGTATAGGCCGGGAATATAGCAATCAGCCCCAGCATTTT; CDR3: CASSIGREYSNQPQHF
size: NA; V: TRBV7-9; J: TRBJ1-2; D: TRBD1; DNA: TGTGCCAGCAGCGTTGGACAGGCGCATGGCTACACCTTC; CDR3: CASSVGQAHGYTF
size: NA; V: TRBV11-2; J: TRBJ1-1; D: TRBD1; DNA: TGTGCCAGCAGCGGGCCAGGGGGCGTAGGCGCTGAAGCTTTCTTT; CDR3: CASSGPGGVGAEAFF
size: once; V: TRBV28; J: TRBJ1-5; D: NA; DNA: TGTGCCAGCAGTTTATTAGGCGGGGACCAGCCCCAGCATTTT; CDR3: CASSLLGGDQPQHF
size: medium-sized; V: TRBV6-2/TRBV6-3; J: TRBJ2-2; D: TRBD2; DNA: TGTGCCAGCAGTAGCGGGGGGGCCGGGGAGCTGTTTTTT; CDR3: CASSSGGAGELFF
size: NA; V: TRBV4-2; J: TRBJ2-3; D: TRBD2; DNA: TGTGCCAGCAGCCAGGGGACTAGCGAAGATACGCAGTATTTT; CDR3: CASSQGTSEDTQYF
size: NA; V: TRBV4-3; J: TRBJ1-6; D: NA; DNA: TGCGCCAGCAGCCAAGAGGCGGGACGGCGAAATTCACCCCTCCACTTT; CDR3: CASSQEAGRRNSPLHF
size: NA; V: TRBV7-9; J: TRBJ2-3; D: TRBD2; DNA: TGTGCCAGCAGCTTAAGCGGGAGTGCCGGAGATACGCAGTATTTT; CDR3: CASSLSGSAGDTQYF
size: NA; V: TRBV27; J: TRBJ2-7; D: NA; DNA: TGTGCCAGCAGTTTTGGGCCTACAATCTACGAGCAGTACTTC; CDR3: CASSFGPTIYEQYF
size: NA; V: TRBV25-1; J: TRBJ1-6; D: NA; DNA: TGTGCCAGCAGCCCTAGGACTTCCCTTTATAATTCACCCCTCCACTTT; CDR3: CASSPRTSLYNSPLHF
size: NA; V: TRBV27; J: TRBJ2-5; D: TRBD2; DNA: TGTGCCAGCAGTATAACTAGCGGGAGGGCCTGGGAGACCCAGTACTTC; CDR3: CASSITSGRAWETQYF
size: once; V: TRBV10-3; J: TRBJ2-5; D: TRBD2; DNA: TGTGCCTCGAGGGGGTTTAGCGGGGGCCAAGAGACCCAGTACTTC; CDR3: CASRGFSGGQETQYF
size: NA; V: TRBV14; J: TRBJ2-7; D: NA; DNA: TGTGCCAGCAGCGTCGTTAGTTACGAGCAGTACTTC; CDR3: CASSVVSYEQYF
size: NA; V: TRBV6-1; J: TRBJ2-7; D: NA; DNA: TGTGCCAGCAGTGAAAGTTCGGACCCAGGGTGGGACGAGCAGTACTTC; CDR3: CASSESSDPGWDEQYF
size: NA; V: TRBV6-5; J: TRBJ2-5; D: TRBD2; DNA: TGTGCCAGCAGTCATAAGGGACTACCACAAGAGACCCAGTACTTC; CDR3: CASSHKGLPQETQYF
size: NA; V: TRBV11-2; J: TRBJ2-3; D: TRBD2; DNA: TGTGCCAGCAGCCTGAGCGGGGGGGGCACAGATACGCAGTATTTT; CDR3: CASSLSGGGTDTQYF
size: NA; V: TRBV28; J: TRBJ1-1; D: TRBD1; DNA: TGTGCCAGCAGATCAGGGGGCGCAGGTACTGAAGCTTTCTTT; CDR3: CASRSGGAGTEAFF
size: NA; V: TRBV6-5; J: TRBJ2-7; D: TRBD1; DNA: TGTGCCAGCAGTTACCTTAGGACAGGTTACGAGCAGTACTTC; CDR3: CASSYLRTGYEQYF
size: NA; V: TRBV14; J: TRBJ2-7; D: TRBD1; DNA: TGTGCCAGCAGCCAGGGGATCCACCGGGACAGGGGGTACTCCTACGAGCAGTACTTC; CDR3: CASSQGIHRDRGYSYEQYF
size: NA; V: TRBV19; J: TRBJ2-7; D: TRBD2; DNA: TGTGCCAGTAGTATTGGGGCGGGAGGTTACGAGCAGTACTTC; CDR3: CASSIGAGGYEQYF
size: few; V: TRBV3-1/TRBV3-2; J: TRBJ2-7; D: TRBD2; DNA: TGTGCCAGCAGCCCTGGCGGGGGGAGCTCCTACGAGCAGTACTTC; CDR3: CASSPGGGSSYEQYF
size: NA; V: TRBV7-9; J: TRBJ2-2; D: TRBD2; DNA: TGTGCCAGCAGGCGACTAGCGGGGGATACCGGGGAGCTGTTTTTT; CDR3: CASRRLAGDTGELFF
size: NA; V: TRBV2; J: TRBJ2-7; D: NA; DNA: TGTGCCAGCAGGCTCCCAGGAACAACCTACGAGCAGTACTTC; CDR3: CASRLPGTTYEQYF
size: NA; V: TRBV5-4; J: TRBJ2-1; D: TRBD2; DNA: TGTGCCAGCCACGGGAGGGGATACTACAATGAGCAGTTCTTC; CDR3: CASHGRGYYNEQFF
size: NA; V: TRBV5-4; J: TRBJ2-2; D: TRBD1; DNA: TGTGCCAGCAGCTTGAGCCGGGACAGGGTATTGACCGGGGAGCTGTTTTTT; CDR3: CASSLSRDRVLTGELFF
size: NA; V: TRBV19; J: TRBJ2-6; D: NA; DNA: TGTGCCAGTACTAAAAACAGGGTTATTGGGGCCAACGTCCTGACTTTC; CDR3: CASTKNRVIGANVLTF
size: NA; V: TRBV11-2; J: TRBJ2-1; D: TRBD2; DNA: TGTGCCAGCAGCGCCCCGGGGGGGAGTAAGCAGTTCTTC; CDR3: CASSAPGGSKQFF
size: NA; V: TRBV12-5; J: TRBJ1-5; D: NA; DNA: TGTGCTAGTGTCCGGGGGGCTCTTCAGCCCCAGCATTTT; CDR3: CASVRGALQPQHF
size: NA; V: TRBV29-1; J: TRBJ2-7; D: TRBD1; DNA: TGCAGCGTTGGGGGGACAGGGGCTTACGAGCAGTACTTC; CDR3: CSVGGTGAYEQYF
size: NA; V: TRBV3-1/TRBV3-2; J: TRBJ1-2; D: TRBD1; DNA: TGTGCCAGCAGCCAAGCGGGACAGGGTAGAAGAAGCTATGGCTACACCTTC; CDR3: CASSQAGQGRRSYGYTF
size: few; V: TRBV18; J: TRBJ1-3; D: NA; DNA: TGTGCCAGCTCACCATCCGCCGCAGGGGTAACGGGAAACACCATATATTTT; CDR3: CASSPSAAGVTGNTIYF
size: NA; V: TRBV28; J: TRBJ1-6; D: TRBD1; DNA: TGTGCCAGCAGCGTGACAGGGAATAATTCACCCCTCCACTTT; CDR3: CASSVTGNNSPLHF
size: once; V: TRBV19; J: TRBJ2-7; D: NA; DNA: TGTGCCAGTAGTTTGCGTGTCGGCTCCTACGAGCAGTACTTC; CDR3: CASSLRVGSYEQYF
size: NA; V: TRBV28; J: TRBJ1-2; D: NA; DNA: TGTGCCAGCAGTTTCCCCTTAGACAGCCAAAGGAACTATGGCTACACCTTC; CDR3: CASSFPLDSQRNYGYTF
size: NA; V: TRBV19; J: TRBJ2-7; D: NA; DNA: TGTGCCAGTAGTACGAGTCCAAGCTCCTACGAGCAGTACTTC; CDR3: CASSTSPSSYEQYF
size: NA; V: TRBV25-1; J: TRBJ2-3; D: TRBD2; DNA: TGTGCCAGCAGTCGTAAATCGGGGACTAGCGGTACAGATACGCAGTATTTT; CDR3: CASSRKSGTSGTDTQYF
size: NA; V: TRBV3-1/TRBV3-2; J: TRBJ2-2; D: NA; DNA: TGTGCCAGCAGCCTTTTGCGGACGAACACCGGGGAGCTGTTTTTT; CDR3: CASSLLRTNTGELFF
size: NA; V: TRBV11-2; J: TRBJ2-3; D: TRBD2; DNA: TGTGCCAGCAGCTTGGCGGGAGGGACCTATACGCAGTATTTT; CDR3: CASSLAGGTYTQYF
size: NA; V: TRBV29-1; J: TRBJ1-1; D: NA; DNA: TGCAGCGTAACGCAGGGTAGCACTGAAGCTTTCTTT; CDR3: CSVTQGSTEAFF
size: once; V: TRBV3-1/TRBV3-2; J: TRBJ1-2; D: NA; DNA: TGTGCCAGCAGCCAAGAGTTTCAGCGAAGCTACACCTTC; CDR3: CASSQEFQRSYTF
size: NA; V: TRBV10-3; J: TRBJ2-3; D: NA; DNA: TGTGCCACCCTAGACACAGGGGGGGCAGATACGCAGTATTTT; CDR3: CATLDTGGADTQYF
size: NA; V: TRBV6-5; J: TRBJ2-5; D: NA; DNA: TGTGCCAGCAGCCACAGGGTCCTGGAGACCCAGTACTTC; CDR3: CASSHRVLETQYF
size: NA; V: TRBV19; J: TRBJ1-6; D: NA; DNA: TGTGCCAGTAAGGGCCGGGAGTCCTATAATTCACCCCTCCACTTT; CDR3: CASKGRESYNSPLHF
size: NA; V: TRBV10-1; J: TRBJ2-7; D: TRBD1; DNA: TGCGCCAGCAGTGATCCAGGGCAGGGGGCTTACGAGCAGTACTTC; CDR3: CASSDPGQGAYEQYF
size: NA; V: TRBV28; J: TRBJ2-7; D: TRBD2; DNA: TGTGCCAGCAGCTCCTATTTTAGCGGGAAGTCATACGAGCAGTACTTC; CDR3: CASSSYFSGKSYEQYF
size: NA; V: TRBV5-1; J: TRBJ2-7; D: NA; DNA: TGCGCCAGCAGAACCAGTGGGGGGGCTCGGGAGCAGTACTTC; CDR3: CASRTSGGAREQYF
size: NA; V: TRBV15; J: TRBJ2-2; D: TRBD1; DNA: TGTGCCACCAGCAGAGGGGTCAGGGGGCTCGGGACCGGGGAGCTGTTTTTT; CDR3: CATSRGVRGLGTGELFF
size: NA; V: TRBV7-8; J: TRBJ2-5; D: TRBD2; DNA: TGTGCCAGCAGCTTAGCGTGGGGGGGGGAGACCCAGTACTTC; CDR3: CASSLAWGGETQYF
size: NA; V: TRBV5-6; J: TRBJ2-2; D: NA; DNA: TGTGCCAGCAGCTTGGGACGTGGTCGGGGGAACACCGGGGAGCTGTTTTTT; CDR3: CASSLGRGRGNTGELFF
size: NA; V: TRBV13; J: TRBJ1-6; D: NA; DNA: TGTGCCAGCAGTCATAGCACAGGATTATATAATTCACCCCTCCACTTT; CDR3: CASSHSTGLYNSPLHF
size: NA; V: TRBV6-5; J: TRBJ2-2; D: NA; DNA: TGTGCCAGCAGTCCCCTGTCGTTAGTATCCGGGGAGCTGTTTTTT; CDR3: CASSPLSLVSGELFF
size: NA; V: TRBV6-5; J: TRBJ2-5; D: NA; DNA: TGTGCCAGCAGTTACTGGCAGGGCGCGGAGACCCAGTACTTC; CDR3: CASSYWQGAETQYF
size: NA; V: TRBV27; J: TRBJ1-1; D: NA; DNA: TGTGCCAGCAGTTTTCGGGGAAAGGGTGCTGAAGCTTTCTTT; CDR3: CASSFRGKGAEAFF
size: NA; V: TRBV7-8; J: TRBJ2-5; D: TRBD1; DNA: TGTGCCAGCATCACTGGACAGGCTGAGACCCAGTACTTC; CDR3: CASITGQAETQYF